The T cell receptor beta chain under discussion was sequenced for a study of human T cells and chemical hapten exposure. The CDR3 extends over 14 amino acids. In germline, CDR1 is LGHNT, CDR2 FRNRAP. Trimming pared 2 bases from V and 3 bases from J, leaving 10 bases between. TCRdb called the RACE reads again in MiXCR, with one record for every CDR3 protein. This repertoire shows roughly 380,000 distinct CDR3 sequences, around 5.5% found once; its top ten account for 2% to 3%. Time point: pre-sensitization, week 0. Treatment specified: therapeutic diphenylcyclopropenone sensitization with weekly scalp DPC. Unfractionated whole blood was the source from which total RNA was extracted. This clonotype occurred many times.

Sequencing used whole blood, obtained in connection with sensitization to the hapten diphenylcyclopropenone (DPC). The receptor comes from a woman aged 50 to 60 with alopecia areata. Some clones in this sample may be carry-over from other donors' samples. This chain uses TRBV12-5 with TRBJ1-1, with a possible D match to TRBD1 (6 bases). Here the CDR3 DNA reads TGTGCTAGTGGTTTGCGGACAGACGACACTGAAGCTTTCTTT. Amino acids: CASGLRTDDTEAFF.